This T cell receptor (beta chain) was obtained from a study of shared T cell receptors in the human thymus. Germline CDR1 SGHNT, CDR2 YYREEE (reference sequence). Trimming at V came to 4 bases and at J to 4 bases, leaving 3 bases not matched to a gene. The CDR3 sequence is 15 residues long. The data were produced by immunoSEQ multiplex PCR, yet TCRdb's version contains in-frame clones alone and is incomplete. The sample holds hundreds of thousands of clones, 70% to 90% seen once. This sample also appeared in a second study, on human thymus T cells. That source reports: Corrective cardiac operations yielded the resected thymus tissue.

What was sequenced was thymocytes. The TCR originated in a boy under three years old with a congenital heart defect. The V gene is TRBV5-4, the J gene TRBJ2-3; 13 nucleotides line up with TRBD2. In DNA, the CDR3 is TGTGCCAGCAGCCAGGGACTAGCGGGATCAGATACGCAGTATTTT. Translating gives CASSQGLAGSDTQYF.